The sequence of this TCR beta chain was determined in a study of T cells after yellow fever vaccination (dated by TCRdb to between 2018 and 2021). Regarding the research as a whole: The SMART-Seq v4 Ultra Low Input RNA kit was used to prepare libraries from fractions with low cell numbers. Bulk PBMC replicates and cell subsets were isolated from blood drawn at multiple timepoints before and after both primary and secondary immunization. To follow T-cell clones before and after both primary and booster YFV17D yellow fever vaccination, bulk TCR alpha and beta repertoires underwent longitudinal sequencing. Two healthy male donors, one aged 18 to 30 and one aged 30 to 39 years, made up the cohort.

Sequencing instrument: Illumina NovaSeq 6000. TCR cDNA was synthesized by 5'RACE template switching, which introduced a universal primer site and unique molecular identifiers. Priming of cDNA synthesis was performed from both the TCR alpha and TCR beta constant segments. Libraries were amplified in two PCR steps, with sample barcodes and sequencing adapters added in the second step. Libraries were sequenced on Illumina HiSeq 2500 (2x100 bp) or NovaSeq (2x150 bp). In the source study's methods: MIGEC handled demultiplexing of reads and collapsing into UMI consensus sequences, while MiXCR performed V(D)J alignment. Vaccine-responding clonotypes were defined with edgeR using replicate PBMC samples, requiring FDR below 0.01 and a log2 fold change above 5 up to day 15. Each bulk clonotype received a CD4 or CD8 identity based on whether the sequenced CD4 or CD8 repertoire contained that clonotype at higher abundance. The public reads were quality trimmed at Q25 with fastp and then assembled into clones with MiXCR by TCRdb, keeping productive beta chains. Each entry merges the rows of one CDR3 protein and shows their most common DNA and genes. TCRdb's processing, not the authors' own work, is the source of the V and J calls. The sample data list about 340,000 distinct CDR3 sequences, and roughly an eighth of these were observed just once. The ten largest clones take up 3.2% of the sample.

The sample's treatment or condition label is to be understood as: live attenuated yellow fever vaccine strain. PBMCs were isolated from peripheral blood using a standard Ficoll-Paque protocol. Dynabeads CD4 and CD8 positive selection kits were used to isolate CD4 and CD8 T-cell fractions. TriZol was used to extract RNA from bulk PBMCs, CD4 and CD8 fractions, and dextramer-positive and dextramer-negative fractions. This clonotype was observed a handful of times. Its antigen remains unidentified. Base qualities were left out, and no much larger clone turns up one base away. The investigation overall reported the following: The study included only two donors, which limits how far the findings can be generalized. Most clones expanded after primary vaccination (almost 97% of CD4 and 80% to 90% of CD8) were re-detected after the booster, suggesting that broad memory maintenance occurred. The secondary T-cell response was found to be weaker but faster than the primary response, with a peak reached on day 5 rather than on day 15. A small share of clonotypes was detected in both CD4 and CD8 compartments, with the overlap likely arising from convergent recombination. FACS-sorted repertoires could contain abundant contaminating clonotypes from the bulk population, so computational filtering was required.

The sequence derives from a young man who received the YFV17D yellow fever vaccine. Sequencing was performed on CD4+ T cells sorted from PBMCs, taken 15 days after the yellow fever booster vaccination.

The sequenced DNA is TGTGCCAGTAGCACAGGACACAATCAGCCCCAGCATTTT. Its protein is CASSTGHNQPQHF. The chain was built from TRBV19 and TRBJ1-5; TRBD1 could be the D gene, as 5 bases match. V is cut by 6 bases and J by 3 bases, and the space between the germline ends is 9 bases. The germline V gene (reference sequence) provides CDR1 LNHDA and CDR2 SQIVND. Measured from the cysteine to the phenylalanine, the CDR3 is 13 residues long. The read is trimmed to its CDR3 DNA, 39 bases read in frame from base 1.